This is a list of T cell receptor beta chains from one sample in a study of T cells in Graves' hyperthyroidism and ophthalmopathy. TCRdb processed the multiplex PCR reads anew with MiXCR; each CDR3 protein has one entry. The sample consists of around 560,000 distinct CDR3 sequences, roughly 17% of them appearing once. The sequenced sample was blood. Receptor source: a woman aged 18-29 years with Graves' hyperthyroidism. Both conserved end residues are part of each CDR3. A D gene is named only where the DNA matches it firmly. For some rows the clone size is stated as once, few or many, or as a class when expanded; others skip it.

>TRBJ2-3|-|-|TRBV12-3/TRBV12-4
TGTGCCAGCAGTCCCAAGGAATCTACGCAGTATTTT
CASSPKESTQYF
>TRBJ1-4|-|-|TRBV5-1
TGCGCCAGCAGGAGTTTCGGGACCTCCAATGAAAAACTGTTTTTT
CASRSFGTSNEKLFF
>TRBJ1-1|-|many|TRBV28
TGTGCCAGCAGTTTCTTTGCCAGGGAGGCTGAAGCTTTCTTT
CASSFFAREAEAFF
>TRBJ1-1|TRBD1|many|TRBV7-2
TGTGCCAGCAGCTCCACGGGACAGGGGGTTGTAGGGAACACTGAAGCTTTCTTT
CASSSTGQGVVGNTEAFF
>TRBJ1-1|TRBD1|many|TRBV12-3/TRBV12-4
TGTGCCAGCAGTTTAGCCAGGACAGGGACGAACACTGAAGCTTTCTTT
CASSLARTGTNTEAFF
>TRBJ2-1|-|-|TRBV7-6
TGTGCCAGCAGCTTAGGACCTCACAATGAGCAGTTCTTC
CASSLGPHNEQFF
>TRBJ2-5|TRBD2|many|TRBV12-3/TRBV12-4
TGTGCCAGCAGTACTAGCGTCGGAGAGACCCAGTACTTC
CASSTSVGETQYF
>TRBJ1-2|-|many|TRBV20-1
TGCAGTGCTAGGGGTGGGTCAGGGGGCTACACCTTC
CSARGGSGGYTF
>TRBJ1-2|TRBD1|-|TRBV6-1
TGTGCCAGCAGTCCGGACAGGGGGTACTATGGCTACACCTTC
CASSPDRGYYGYTF
>TRBJ1-2|TRBD1|many|TRBV11-2
TGTGCCAGCAGCAAATCTGACAGGGGCGGCTACACCTTC
CASSKSDRGGYTF
>TRBJ2-2|-|few|TRBV5-1
TGCGCCAGCAGCTTGGTTGGAGGGCCAGGAACCGGGGAGCTGTTTTTT
CASSLVGGPGTGELFF
>TRBJ1-5|-|-|TRBV19
TGTGCCAGTCGTGGCAAGAGGGGAGTGGGAAATCAGCCCCAGCATTTT
CASRGKRGVGNQPQHF
>TRBJ2-5|-|-|TRBV5-1
TGCGCCAGCAGCTTGGGGGACACGGGAGGTGGAGAGACCCAGTACTTC
CASSLGDTGGGETQYF
>TRBJ2-2|TRBD1|-|TRBV10-3
TGTGCCATCAGCCGGGACAGGGGGGGAATTGCCGGGGAGCTGTTTTTT
CAISRDRGGIAGELFF
>TRBJ2-3|-|few|TRBV20-1
TGCAGTGCTAGAGATGTCCGGGGAAGAGATACGCAGTATTTT
CSARDVRGRDTQYF
>TRBJ1-5|-|few|TRBV12-3/TRBV12-4
TGTGCCAGCAGACGAAGGGGGGCTGAGCAGCCCCAGCATTTT
CASRRRGAEQPQHF
>TRBJ2-1|TRBD2|many|TRBV3-1
TGTGCCAGCAGCCAAGACATGCGGACTAGCGGGAGCTTGGAGCAGTTCTTC
CASSQDMRTSGSLEQFF
>TRBJ1-1|-|few|TRBV5-4
TGTGCCAGCAGCCCCTACCCGGGCAGGGGCACTGAAGCTTTCTTT
CASSPYPGRGTEAFF
>TRBJ2-3|-|many|TRBV20-1
TGCAGTGCTAGAAGCGCGATCGACACAGATACGCAGTATTTT
CSARSAIDTDTQYF
>TRBJ2-1|TRBD2|many|TRBV13
TGTGCCAGCAGCTTAAGACTAGCGGGGACGCCCAGGGATGAGCAGTTCTTC
CASSLRLAGTPRDEQFF
>TRBJ1-4|-|-|TRBV12-3/TRBV12-4
TGTGCCAGCGGGCAGGGATTGACTAATGAAAAACTGTTTTTT
CASGQGLTNEKLFF
>TRBJ1-2|-|few|TRBV15
TGTGCCACCAGCAGAGATCAGGGAGGTTACACCTTC
CATSRDQGGYTF
>TRBJ2-3|-|-|TRBV27
TGTGCCAGCAGTCCCGTGCGCGCCGATACGCAGTATTTT
CASSPVRADTQYF
>TRBJ1-2|TRBD1|-|TRBV19
TGTGCCAGTAGTATCTCAACCGGGACAGGATATGGCTACACCTTC
CASSISTGTGYGYTF
>TRBJ1-1|TRBD1|-|TRBV6-1
TGTGCCAGCAGAACAGGGGTTAACACTGAAGCTTTCTTT
CASRTGVNTEAFF
>TRBJ2-1|TRBD2|-|TRBV11-3
TGTGCCAGCAGCCCCACTAGCGGGAGAAATAATGTGCAGTTCTTC
CASSPTSGRNNVQFF
>TRBJ2-7|-|few|TRBV6-1
TGTGCCAGCAACCCCCTGAGGGCGGATGAGCAGTACTTC
CASNPLRADEQYF
>TRBJ2-7|-|many|TRBV6-2/TRBV6-3
TGTGCCAGCAGTTACTCGGCCAGATCCTACGAGCAGTACTTC
CASSYSARSYEQYF
>TRBJ1-1|-|many|TRBV3-1
TGTGCCAGCAGCGGAACAGTATCGGAGAACACTGAAGCTTTCTTT
CASSGTVSENTEAFF
>TRBJ2-1|TRBD2|few|TRBV13
TGTGCCAGCAGCCTCCGGGGGGGGGCGAACAATGAGCAGTTCTTC
CASSLRGGANNEQFF
>TRBJ2-1|-|few|TRBV11-2
TGTGCCAGCAGCTTCCTAGAGGCAGTTTACAATGAGCAGTTCTTC
CASSFLEAVYNEQFF
>TRBJ1-1|TRBD1|many|TRBV28
TGTGCCAGCAGTTCCAGGGGGGGAACTGAAGCTTTCTTT
CASSSRGGTEAFF
>TRBJ2-7|TRBD1|-|TRBV5-1
TGCGCCAGCAGCCAGGGGACAGGAACCCCGTACGAGCAGTACTTC
CASSQGTGTPYEQYF
>TRBJ2-3|-|-|TRBV7-2
TGTGCCAGCAGCTTAGCTTTCCTAGCTGATACGCAGTATTTT
CASSLAFLADTQYF
>TRBJ2-4|-|few|TRBV3-1
TGTGCCACCACCTCCGGGCTAGCCAAAAACATTCAGTACTTC
CATTSGLAKNIQYF
>TRBJ1-5|TRBD1|many|TRBV7-8
TGTGCCAGCAGCTTAGCGGGACAGATCAATCAGCCCCAGCATTTT
CASSLAGQINQPQHF
>TRBJ1-1|TRBD1|-|TRBV7-9
TGTGCCAGCAGCTTAAAGTCGACAGGGCCCTTGAACACTGAAGCTTTCTTT
CASSLKSTGPLNTEAFF
>TRBJ1-5|TRBD1|-|TRBV6-1
TGTGCCAGCAGTGAAGTTAGGCCGGGACAGGTGTATGGACAGCCCCAGCATTTT
CASSEVRPGQVYGQPQHF
>TRBJ2-2|TRBD2|-|TRBV7-2
TGTGCCAGCAGCCTAGCGGCGACGGGCACCGGGGAGCTGTTTTTT
CASSLAATGTGELFF
>TRBJ2-1|-|-|TRBV20-1
TGCAGTGCTAGAGATTTCGCGGGGACTTACAATGAGCAGTTCTTC
CSARDFAGTYNEQFF
>TRBJ2-3|-|many|TRBV20-1
TGCAGTGCTAGAGATTTAGACCTTAGCACAGATACGCAGTATTTT
CSARDLDLSTDTQYF
>TRBJ2-7|-|-|TRBV29-1
TGCAGCGTTGAAGAGGACAACAACTACGAGCAGTACTTC
CSVEEDNNYEQYF
>TRBJ2-7|-|few|TRBV20-1
TGCAGTGCTGAAAGGATCCCTGACGAGCAGTACTTC
CSAERIPDEQYF
>TRBJ1-4|-|few|TRBV7-9
TGTGCCAGCAGAACAGGAGGGGAAAAACTGTTTTTT
CASRTGGEKLFF
>TRBJ1-1|TRBD1|few|TRBV6-2/TRBV6-3
TGTGCCAGCAGTTCCCGGACAGGGAGAGTCGAGAACACTGAAGCTTTCTTT
CASSSRTGRVENTEAFF
>TRBJ1-1|-|many|TRBV2
TGTGCCAGCTCATGGGGCCAGGTATCCACTGAAGCTTTCTTT
CASSWGQVSTEAFF
>TRBJ1-2|-|few|TRBV6-2/TRBV6-3
TGTGCCAGCAGTTCGTTGCTAGACTATGGCTACACCTTC
CASSSLLDYGYTF
>TRBJ2-2|TRBD1|-|TRBV4-3
TGCGCCAGCAGCCAAAAGGACAGGGGCACCGGGGAGCTGTTTTTT
CASSQKDRGTGELFF
>TRBJ1-3|TRBD1|many|TRBV7-2
TGTGCCAGCAGCTTGGTTCCTTCTACAGGGGCTGGAAACACCATATATTTT
CASSLVPSTGAGNTIYF
>TRBJ2-5|-|many|TRBV30
TGTGCCTGGAGTGTACTTGGGCAAGAGACCCAGTACTTC
CAWSVLGQETQYF
>TRBJ2-7|TRBD2|few|TRBV3-1
TGTGCCAGCAGATTGACCGGGACTAGCGGGAGGGCCGACAACGAGCAGTACTTC
CASRLTGTSGRADNEQYF
>TRBJ2-7|TRBD2|many|TRBV6-1
TGTGCCAGCAGTTATTTACTAGCGGGAACCTACGAGCAGTACTTC
CASSYLLAGTYEQYF
>TRBJ1-5|TRBD1|once|TRBV12-3/TRBV12-4
TGTGCCAGCAGATGGGGACAGGGTATTTTCCCCCAGCATTTT
CASRWGQGIFPQHF